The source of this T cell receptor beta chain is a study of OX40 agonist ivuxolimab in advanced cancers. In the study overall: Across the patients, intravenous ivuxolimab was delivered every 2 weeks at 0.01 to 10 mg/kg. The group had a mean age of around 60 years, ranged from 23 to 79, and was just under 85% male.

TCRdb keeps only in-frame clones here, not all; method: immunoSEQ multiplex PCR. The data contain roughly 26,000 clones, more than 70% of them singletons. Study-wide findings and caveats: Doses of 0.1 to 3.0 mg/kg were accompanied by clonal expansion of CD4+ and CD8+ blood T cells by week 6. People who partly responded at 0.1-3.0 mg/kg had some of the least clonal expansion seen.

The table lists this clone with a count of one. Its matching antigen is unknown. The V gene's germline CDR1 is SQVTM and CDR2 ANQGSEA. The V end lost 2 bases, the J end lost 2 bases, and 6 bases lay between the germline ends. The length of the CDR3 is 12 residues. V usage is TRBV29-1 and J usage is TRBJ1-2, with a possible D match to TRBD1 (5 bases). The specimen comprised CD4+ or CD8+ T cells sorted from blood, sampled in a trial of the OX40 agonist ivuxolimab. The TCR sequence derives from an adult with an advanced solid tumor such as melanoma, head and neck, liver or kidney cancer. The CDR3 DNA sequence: TGCAGCGTTGAACCAGGGAACTATGGCTACACCTTC. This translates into CSVEPGNYGYTF.